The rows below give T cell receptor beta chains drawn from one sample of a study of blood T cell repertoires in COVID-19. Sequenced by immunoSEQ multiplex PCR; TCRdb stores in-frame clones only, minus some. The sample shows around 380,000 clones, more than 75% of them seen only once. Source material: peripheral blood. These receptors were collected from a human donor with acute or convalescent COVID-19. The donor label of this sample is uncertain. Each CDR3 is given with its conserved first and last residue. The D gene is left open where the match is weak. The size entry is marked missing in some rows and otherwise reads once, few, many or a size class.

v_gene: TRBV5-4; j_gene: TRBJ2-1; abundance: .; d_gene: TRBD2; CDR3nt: TGTGCCAGCAGCTTGGAGGGGACTAGAGGTCATGAGCAGTTCTTC; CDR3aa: CASSLEGTRGHEQFF
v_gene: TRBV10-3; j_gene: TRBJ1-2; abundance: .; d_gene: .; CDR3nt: TGTGCCATCAGTTCAGAGAGGTGGAGGGGCGACTATGGCTACACCTTC; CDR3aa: CAISSERWRGDYGYTF
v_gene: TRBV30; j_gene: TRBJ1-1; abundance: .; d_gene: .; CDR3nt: TGTGCCTGGGGACGGAGGGAAGCTTTCTTT; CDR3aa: CAWGRREAFF
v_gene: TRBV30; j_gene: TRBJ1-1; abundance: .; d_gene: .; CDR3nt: TGTGCCTGGGGGGGGCCCGGCGAAGCTTTCTTT; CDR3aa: CAWGGPGEAFF
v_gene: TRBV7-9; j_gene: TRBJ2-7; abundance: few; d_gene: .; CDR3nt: TGTGCCAGCAGCCGCGGGCTGGGCTACGAGCAGTACTTC; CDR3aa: CASSRGLGYEQYF
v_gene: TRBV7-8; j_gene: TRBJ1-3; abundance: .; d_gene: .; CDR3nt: TGTGCCAGCAGCTTATTGGGCAGGCAGTCTGGAAACACCATATATTTT; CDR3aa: CASSLLGRQSGNTIYF
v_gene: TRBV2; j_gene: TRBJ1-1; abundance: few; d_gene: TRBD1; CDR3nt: TGTGCCAGCAGTCAAAGGGACAGGGGGGCCACTGAAGCTTTCTTT; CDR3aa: CASSQRDRGATEAFF
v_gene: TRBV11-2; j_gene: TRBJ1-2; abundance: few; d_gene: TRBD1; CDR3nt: TGTGCCAGCAGCTTAGGTAGGGGACAGTCAACCTATGGCTACACCTTC; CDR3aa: CASSLGRGQSTYGYTF
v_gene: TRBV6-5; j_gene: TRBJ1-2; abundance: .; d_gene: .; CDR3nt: TGTGCCAGCGCAAGCACGGGGAGCGTTGGCTACACCTTC; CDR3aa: CASASTGSVGYTF
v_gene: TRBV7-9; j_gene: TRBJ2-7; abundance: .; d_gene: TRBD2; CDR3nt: TGTGCCGCCGGGACTAGCGTCGATGAGCAGTACTTC; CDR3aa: CAAGTSVDEQYF
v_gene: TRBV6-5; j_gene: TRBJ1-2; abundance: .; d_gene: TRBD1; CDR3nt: TGTGCCAGCAGTTTCGAAGGGGGCTACTATGGCTACACCTTC; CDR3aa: CASSFEGGYYGYTF
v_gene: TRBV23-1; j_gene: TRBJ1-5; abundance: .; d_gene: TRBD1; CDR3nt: TGCGCCAGCAGTCCACCGACAGGGGGCCTTAATCAGCCCCAGCATTTT; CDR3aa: CASSPPTGGLNQPQHF
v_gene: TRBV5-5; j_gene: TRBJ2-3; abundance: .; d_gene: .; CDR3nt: TGTGCCAGCAGCTTCCCCGGGGGAGGCACAGATACGCAGTATTTT; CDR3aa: CASSFPGGGTDTQYF
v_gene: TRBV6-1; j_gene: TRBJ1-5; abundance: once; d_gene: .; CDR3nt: TGTGCCAGCAGTGAGTTCCCGGGACTATCCAATCAGCCCCAGCATTTT; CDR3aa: CASSEFPGLSNQPQHF
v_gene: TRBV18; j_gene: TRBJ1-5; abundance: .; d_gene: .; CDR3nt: TGTGCCAGCTCAGAGACAGGACACTTGGAGCCCCAGCATTTT; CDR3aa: CASSETGHLEPQHF